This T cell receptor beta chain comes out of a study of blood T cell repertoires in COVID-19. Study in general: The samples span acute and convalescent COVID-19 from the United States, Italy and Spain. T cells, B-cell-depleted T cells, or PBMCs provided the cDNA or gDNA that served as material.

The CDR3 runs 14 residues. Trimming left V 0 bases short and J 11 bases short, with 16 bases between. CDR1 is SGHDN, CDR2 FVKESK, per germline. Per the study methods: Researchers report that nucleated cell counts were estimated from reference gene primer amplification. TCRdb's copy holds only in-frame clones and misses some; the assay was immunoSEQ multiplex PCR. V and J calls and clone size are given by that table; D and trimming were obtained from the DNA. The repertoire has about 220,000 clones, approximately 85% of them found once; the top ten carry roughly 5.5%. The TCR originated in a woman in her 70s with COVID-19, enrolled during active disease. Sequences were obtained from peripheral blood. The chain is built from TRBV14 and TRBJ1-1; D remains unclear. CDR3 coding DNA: TGTGCCAGCAGCCAAGAGAAACAATGGTCGGGGGCTTTCTTT. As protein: CASSQEKQWSGAFF.